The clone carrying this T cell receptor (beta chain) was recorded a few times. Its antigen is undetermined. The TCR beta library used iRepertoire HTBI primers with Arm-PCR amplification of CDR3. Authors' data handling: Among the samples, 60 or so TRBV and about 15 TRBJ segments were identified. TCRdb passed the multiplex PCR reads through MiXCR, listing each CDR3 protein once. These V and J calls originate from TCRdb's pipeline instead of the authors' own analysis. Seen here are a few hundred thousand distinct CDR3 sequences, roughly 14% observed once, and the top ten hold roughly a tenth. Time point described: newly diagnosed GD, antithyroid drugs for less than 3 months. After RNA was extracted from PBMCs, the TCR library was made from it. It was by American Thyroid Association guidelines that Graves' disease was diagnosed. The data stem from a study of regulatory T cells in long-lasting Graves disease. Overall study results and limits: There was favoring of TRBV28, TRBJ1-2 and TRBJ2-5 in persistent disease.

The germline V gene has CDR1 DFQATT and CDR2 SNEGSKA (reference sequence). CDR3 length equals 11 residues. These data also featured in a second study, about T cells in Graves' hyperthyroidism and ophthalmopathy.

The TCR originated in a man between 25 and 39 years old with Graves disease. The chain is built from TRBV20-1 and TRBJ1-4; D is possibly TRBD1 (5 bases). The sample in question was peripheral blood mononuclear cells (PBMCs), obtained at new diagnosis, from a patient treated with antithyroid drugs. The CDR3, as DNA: TGCAGCACAGGCCCTAATGAAAAACTGTTTTTT. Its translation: CSTGPNEKLFF.